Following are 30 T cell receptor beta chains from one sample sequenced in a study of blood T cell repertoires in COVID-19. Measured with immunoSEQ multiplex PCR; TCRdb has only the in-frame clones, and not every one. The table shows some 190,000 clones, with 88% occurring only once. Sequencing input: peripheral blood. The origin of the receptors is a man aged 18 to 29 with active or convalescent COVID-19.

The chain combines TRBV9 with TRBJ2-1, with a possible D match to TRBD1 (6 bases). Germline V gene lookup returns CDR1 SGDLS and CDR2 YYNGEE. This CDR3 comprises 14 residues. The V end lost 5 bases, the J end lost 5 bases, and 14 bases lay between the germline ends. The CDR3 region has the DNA TGTGCCAGCAGTCGTCAACCAGGGGACAATGAGCAGTTCTTC. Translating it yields CASSRQPGDNEQFF.

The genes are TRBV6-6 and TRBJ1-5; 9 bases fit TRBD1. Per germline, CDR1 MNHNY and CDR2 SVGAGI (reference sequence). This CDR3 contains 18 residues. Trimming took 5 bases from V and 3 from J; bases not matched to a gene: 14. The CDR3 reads CASSRTGQGGGINQPQHF. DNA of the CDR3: TGTGCCAGCAGTCGGACGGGACAGGGCGGAGGCATCAATCAGCCCCAGCATTTT.

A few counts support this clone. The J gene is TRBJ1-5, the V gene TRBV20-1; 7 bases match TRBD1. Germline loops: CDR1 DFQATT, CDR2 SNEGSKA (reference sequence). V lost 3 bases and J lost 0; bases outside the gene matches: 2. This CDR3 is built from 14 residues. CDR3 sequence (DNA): TGCAGTGCTAGTCGGGACAGTAGCAATCAGCCCCAGCATTTT. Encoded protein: CSASRDSSNQPQHF.

The CDR3 region has the DNA TGTGCCAGCAGCCTTGCCCGCAGCGGGAGGGTTTACGAGCAGTACTTC. Its translation: CASSLARSGRVYEQYF. This chain uses TRBV5-6 with TRBJ2-7; the match to TRBD2 covers 10 bases. CDR1 SGHDT and CDR2 YYEEEE come from the germline V gene. V lost 4 bases, J lost 4 bases, and 11 bases stayed unmatched. This CDR3 has 16 amino acids.

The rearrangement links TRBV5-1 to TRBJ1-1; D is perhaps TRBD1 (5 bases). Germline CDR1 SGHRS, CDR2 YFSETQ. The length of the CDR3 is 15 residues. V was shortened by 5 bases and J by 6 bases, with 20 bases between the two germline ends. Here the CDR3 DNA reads TGCGCCAGCAGAGATCGGGGGGTAGGTTTCCCTGAAGCTTTCTTT. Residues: CASRDRGVGFPEAFF.

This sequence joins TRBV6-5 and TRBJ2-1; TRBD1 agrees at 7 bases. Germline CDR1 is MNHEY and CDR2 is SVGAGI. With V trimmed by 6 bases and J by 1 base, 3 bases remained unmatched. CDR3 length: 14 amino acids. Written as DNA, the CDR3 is TGTGCCAGCAGCCCGGGACAGTCCTACAATGAGCAGTTCTTC. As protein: CASSPGQSYNEQFF.

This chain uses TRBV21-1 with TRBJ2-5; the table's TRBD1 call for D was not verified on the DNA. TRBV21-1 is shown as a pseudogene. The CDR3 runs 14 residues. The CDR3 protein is CASTRTGPQETQYF. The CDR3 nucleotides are TGTGCCAGCACCCGGACAGGCCCTCAAGAGACCCAGTACTTC.

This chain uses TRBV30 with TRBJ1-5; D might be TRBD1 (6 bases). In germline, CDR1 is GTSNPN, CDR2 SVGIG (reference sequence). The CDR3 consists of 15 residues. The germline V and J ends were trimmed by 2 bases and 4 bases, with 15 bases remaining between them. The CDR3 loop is CAWSRGQGRNQPQHF. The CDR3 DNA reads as TGTGCCTGGAGTCGCGGGCAGGGGAGAAATCAGCCCCAGCATTTT.

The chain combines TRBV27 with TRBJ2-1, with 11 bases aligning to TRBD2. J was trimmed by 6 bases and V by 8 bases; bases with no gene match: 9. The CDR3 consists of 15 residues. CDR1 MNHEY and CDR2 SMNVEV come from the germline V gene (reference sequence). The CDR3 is CASQLAGVPFNEQFF. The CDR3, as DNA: TGTGCCAGCCAACTAGCGGGGGTACCGTTCAATGAGCAGTTCTTC.

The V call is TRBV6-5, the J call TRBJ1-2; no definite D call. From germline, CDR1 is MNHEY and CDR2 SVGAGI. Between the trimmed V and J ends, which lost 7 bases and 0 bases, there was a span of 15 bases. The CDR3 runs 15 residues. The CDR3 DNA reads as TGTGCCAGCACATTGTCGGCAACTACTAACTATGGCTACACCTTC. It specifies CASTLSATTNYGYTF.

CDR3: CASSKNMRALNTEAFF. The CDR3 nucleotides are TGTGCCAGCAGCAAAAATATGAGAGCGTTGAACACTGAAGCTTTCTTT. This sequence joins TRBV21-1 and TRBJ1-1. TRBV21-1 is annotated as a pseudogene. The CDR3 consists of 16 residues.

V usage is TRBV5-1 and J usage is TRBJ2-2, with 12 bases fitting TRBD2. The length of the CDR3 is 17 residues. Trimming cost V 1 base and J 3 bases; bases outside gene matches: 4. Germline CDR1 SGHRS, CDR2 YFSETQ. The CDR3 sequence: CASSLSASGGDTGELFF. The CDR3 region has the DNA TGCGCCAGCAGCTTGTCCGCTAGCGGGGGGGACACCGGGGAGCTGTTTTTT.

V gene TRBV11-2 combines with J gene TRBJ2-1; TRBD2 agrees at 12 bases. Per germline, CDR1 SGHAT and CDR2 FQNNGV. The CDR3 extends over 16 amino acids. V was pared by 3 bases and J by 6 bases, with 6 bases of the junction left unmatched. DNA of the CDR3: TGTGCCAGCAGCTTTCCGGGACTAGCGGGTATCAATGAGCAGTTCTTC. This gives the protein CASSFPGLAGINEQFF.

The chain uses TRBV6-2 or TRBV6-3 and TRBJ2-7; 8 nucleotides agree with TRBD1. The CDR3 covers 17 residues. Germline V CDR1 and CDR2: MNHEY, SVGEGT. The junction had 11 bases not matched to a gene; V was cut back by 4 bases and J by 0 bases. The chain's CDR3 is CASSSPTRTGNSYEQYF. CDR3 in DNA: TGTGCCAGCAGTTCACCAACTCGGACAGGGAACTCCTACGAGCAGTACTTC.

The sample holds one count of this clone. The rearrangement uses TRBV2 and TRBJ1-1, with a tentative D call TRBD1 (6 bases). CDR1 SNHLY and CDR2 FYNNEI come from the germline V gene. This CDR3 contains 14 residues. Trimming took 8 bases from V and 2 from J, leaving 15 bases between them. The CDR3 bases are TGTGCCAGCGAAAGGGGGGGAGCAAACACTGAAGCTTTCTTT. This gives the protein CASERGGANTEAFF.

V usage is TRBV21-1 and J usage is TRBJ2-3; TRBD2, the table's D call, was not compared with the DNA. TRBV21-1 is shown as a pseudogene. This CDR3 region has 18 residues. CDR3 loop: CASSKGRMAGGPTDTQYF. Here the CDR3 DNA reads TGTGCCAGCAGCAAAGGACGCATGGCGGGAGGGCCAACAGATACGCAGTATTTT.

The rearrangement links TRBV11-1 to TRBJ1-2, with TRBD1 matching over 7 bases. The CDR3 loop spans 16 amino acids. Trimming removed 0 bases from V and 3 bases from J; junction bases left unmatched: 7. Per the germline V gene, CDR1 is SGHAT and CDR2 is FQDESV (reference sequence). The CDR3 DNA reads TGTGCCAGCAGCTTAGCGACGACAGGGCCCGACTATGGCTACACCTTC. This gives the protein CASSLATTGPDYGYTF.

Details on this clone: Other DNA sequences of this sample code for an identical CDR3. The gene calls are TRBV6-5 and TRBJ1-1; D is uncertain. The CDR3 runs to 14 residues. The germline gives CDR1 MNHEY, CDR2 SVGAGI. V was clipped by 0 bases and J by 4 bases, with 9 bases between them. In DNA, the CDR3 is TGTGCCAGCAGTTACTCGCGGGATAGCACTGAAGCTTTCTTT. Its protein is CASSYSRDSTEAFF.

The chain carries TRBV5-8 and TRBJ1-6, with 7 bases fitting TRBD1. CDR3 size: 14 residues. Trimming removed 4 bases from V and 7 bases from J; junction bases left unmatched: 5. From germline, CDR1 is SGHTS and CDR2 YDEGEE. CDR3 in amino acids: CASSVGTANSPLHF. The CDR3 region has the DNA TGTGCCAGCAGCGTAGGGACAGCGAATTCACCCCTCCACTTT.

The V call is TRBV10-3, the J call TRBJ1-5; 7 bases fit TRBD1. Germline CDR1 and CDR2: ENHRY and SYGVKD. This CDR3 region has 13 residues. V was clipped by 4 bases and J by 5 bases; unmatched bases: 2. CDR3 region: CAISGDSDQPQHF. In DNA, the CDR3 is TGTGCCATCAGTGGGGACAGCGATCAGCCCCAGCATTTT.

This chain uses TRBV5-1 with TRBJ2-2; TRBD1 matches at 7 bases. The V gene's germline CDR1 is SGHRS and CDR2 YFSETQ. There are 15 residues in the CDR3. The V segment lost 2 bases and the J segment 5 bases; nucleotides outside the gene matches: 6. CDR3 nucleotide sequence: TGCGCCAGCAGCTTTTTTGAGGGGGCGACCGGGGAGCTGTTTTTT. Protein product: CASSFFEGATGELFF. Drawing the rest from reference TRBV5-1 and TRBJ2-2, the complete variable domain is KAGVTQTPRYLIKTRGQQVTLSCSPISGHRSVSWYQQTPGQGLQFLFEYFSETQRNKGNFPGRFSGRQFSNSRSEMNVSTLELGDSALYLCASSFFEGATGELFFGEGSRLTVL.

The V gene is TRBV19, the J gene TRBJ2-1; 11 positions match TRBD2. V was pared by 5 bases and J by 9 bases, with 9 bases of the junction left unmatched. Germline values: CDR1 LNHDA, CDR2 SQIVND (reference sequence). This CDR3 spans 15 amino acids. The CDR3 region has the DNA TGTGCCAGTAGTCACCGACTAGCGGGGAAGGGTGAGCAGTTCTTC. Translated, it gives CASSHRLAGKGEQFF. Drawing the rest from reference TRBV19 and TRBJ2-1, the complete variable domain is DGGITQSPKYLFRKEGQNVTLSCEQNLNHDAMYWYRQDPGQGLRLIYYSQIVNDFQKGDIAEGYSVSREKKESFPLTVTSAQKNPTAFYLCASSHRLAGKGEQFFGPGTRLTVL.

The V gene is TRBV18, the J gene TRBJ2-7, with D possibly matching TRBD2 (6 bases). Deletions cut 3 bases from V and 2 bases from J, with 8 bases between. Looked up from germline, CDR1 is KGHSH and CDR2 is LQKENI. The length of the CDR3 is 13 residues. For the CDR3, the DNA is TGTGCCAGCTCACCGCGGGAAACCTACGAGCAGTACTTC. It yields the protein CASSPRETYEQYF.

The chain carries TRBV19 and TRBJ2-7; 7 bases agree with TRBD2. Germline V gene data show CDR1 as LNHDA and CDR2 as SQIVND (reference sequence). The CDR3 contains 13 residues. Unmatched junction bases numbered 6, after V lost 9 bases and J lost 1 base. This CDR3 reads CASGTTESYEQYF. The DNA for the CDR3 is TGTGCCAGCGGGACTACCGAATCCTACGAGCAGTACTTC.

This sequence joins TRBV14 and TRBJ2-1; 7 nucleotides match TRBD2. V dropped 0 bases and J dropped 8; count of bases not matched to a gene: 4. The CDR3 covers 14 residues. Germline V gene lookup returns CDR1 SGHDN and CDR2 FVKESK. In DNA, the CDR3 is TGTGCCAGCAGCCAAGAATCTAGCGGCGATGAGCAGTTCTTC. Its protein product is CASSQESSGDEQFF.

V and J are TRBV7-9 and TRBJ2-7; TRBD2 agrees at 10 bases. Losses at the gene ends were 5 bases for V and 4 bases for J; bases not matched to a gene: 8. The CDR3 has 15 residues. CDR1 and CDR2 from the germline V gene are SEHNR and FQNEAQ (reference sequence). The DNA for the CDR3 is TGTGCCAGCAGCCCTCGTGGAGCGGGAGGGTACGAGCAGTACTTC. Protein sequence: CASSPRGAGGYEQYF.

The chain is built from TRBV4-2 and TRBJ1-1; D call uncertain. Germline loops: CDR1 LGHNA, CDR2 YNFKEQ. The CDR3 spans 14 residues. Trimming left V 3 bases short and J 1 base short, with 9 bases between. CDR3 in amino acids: CASSHRGGNTEAFF. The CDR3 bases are TGTGCCAGCAGCCATAGAGGAGGGAACACTGAAGCTTTCTTT.

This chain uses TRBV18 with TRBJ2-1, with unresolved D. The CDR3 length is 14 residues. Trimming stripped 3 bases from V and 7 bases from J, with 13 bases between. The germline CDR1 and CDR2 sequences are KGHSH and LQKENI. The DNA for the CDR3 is TGTGCCAGCTCACCCCCCCCCGACGGGAATGAGCAGTTCTTC. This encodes CASSPPPDGNEQFF.

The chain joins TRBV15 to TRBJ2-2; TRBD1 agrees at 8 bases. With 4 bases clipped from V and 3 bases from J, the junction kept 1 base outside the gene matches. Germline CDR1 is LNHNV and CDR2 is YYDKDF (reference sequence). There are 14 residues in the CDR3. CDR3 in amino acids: CATSNRGDTGELFF. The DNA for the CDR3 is TGTGCCACCAGCAACAGGGGGGACACCGGGGAGCTGTTTTTT.

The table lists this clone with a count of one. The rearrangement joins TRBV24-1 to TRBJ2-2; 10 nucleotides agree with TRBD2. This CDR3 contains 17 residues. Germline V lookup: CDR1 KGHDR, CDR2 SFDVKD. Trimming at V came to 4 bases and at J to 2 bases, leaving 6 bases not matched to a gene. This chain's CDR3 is CATSDSRTSGNTGELFF. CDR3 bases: TGTGCCACCAGTGACTCCAGGACTAGCGGTAACACCGGGGAGCTGTTTTTT.